Listed here are 8 T cell receptor beta chains from one sample, sequenced in a study of T cell changes during pregnancy in multiple sclerosis. Profiled with immunoSEQ multiplex PCR; TCRdb holds only in-frame clones, not every one. This sample carries roughly 38,000 clones, approximately 89% of them seen once, and the ten largest clones take around 0.7%. The source was CD4+ T cells from peripheral blood mononuclear cells, collected in the second trimester of pregnancy. Receptors originate from a female donor in good health, enrolled as a control in a pregnancy study.

The rearrangement uses TRBV15 and TRBJ2-1, with TRBD2 matching 12 bases. Germline loops: CDR1 LNHNV, CDR2 YYDKDF (reference sequence). The ends lost 5 bases at V and 3 bases at J; junction bases unmatched: 2. This CDR3 contains 15 residues. The CDR3 DNA is TGTGCCACCAGCCCGACTAGCGGGGGCTACAATGAGCAGTTCTTC. This translates into CATSPTSGGYNEQFF.

The CDR3 loop reads CASSTGTSGGAKYNEQFF. The CDR3 DNA is TGTGCCAGCAGTACCGGGACTAGCGGGGGGGCCAAATACAATGAGCAGTTCTTC. The genes are TRBV2 and TRBJ2-1; 16 positions match TRBD2. Germline V gene lookup returns CDR1 SNHLY and CDR2 FYNNEI. After removal of 5 bases from V and 4 bases from J, the junction contained 8 bases not matched to a gene. The CDR3 extends over 18 amino acids.

This sequence joins TRBV11-1 and TRBJ2-1; D is possibly TRBD1 (6 bases). The V end lost 2 bases, the J end lost 3 bases, and 11 bases lay between the germline ends. This CDR3 has 15 amino acids. In germline, CDR1 is SGHAT, CDR2 FQDESV (reference sequence). The CDR3 region has the DNA TGTGCCAGCAGCTTACATGGGGGCGACTACAATGAGCAGTTCTTC. This encodes CASSLHGGDYNEQFF.

V is TRBV27 and J is TRBJ2-5; TRBD2 matches 7 bases. Germline trimming cut 3 bases from V and 5 bases from J; bases unmatched to any gene: 9. Germline values: CDR1 MNHEY, CDR2 SMNVEV (reference sequence). The CDR3 has 15 amino acids. Here the CDR3 reads CASSFEGGIWETQYF. As DNA, the CDR3 is TGTGCCAGCAGTTTCGAGGGAGGGATTTGGGAGACCCAGTACTTC.

The chain has TRBV28 and TRBJ1-2; the D gene is possibly TRBD1 (5 bases). The germline V gene has CDR1 MDHEN and CDR2 SYDVKM. The V and J ends lost 5 bases and 6 bases respectively, with 34 bases between them. The CDR3 is 20 residues long. The CDR3 spells CASSGALKAGIGRLSNGYTF. As DNA, the CDR3 is TGTGCCAGCAGTGGGGCTCTCAAGGCTGGCATCGGCAGGTTATCTAATGGCTACACCTTC.

The rearrangement links TRBV19 to TRBJ2-7; 9 bases align to TRBD1. Trimming removed 5 bases from V and 6 bases from J; junction bases left unmatched: 5. Germline V lookup: CDR1 LNHDA, CDR2 SQIVND (reference sequence). This CDR3 contains 13 residues. The CDR3 reads CASSWGQGGEQYF. In nucleotides, the CDR3 is TGTGCCAGTAGTTGGGGACAGGGTGGCGAGCAGTACTTC.

This clone was observed a single time. J is TRBJ1-4 and V is TRBV6-5; D unresolved. Looked up from germline, CDR1 is MNHEY and CDR2 is SVGAGI. V lost 6 bases, J lost 8 bases, and 16 bases lay in between. The CDR3 spans 14 residues. The CDR3 loop reads CASSPNWRGEKLFF. Written as DNA, the CDR3 is TGTGCCAGCAGCCCCAATTGGCGCGGGGAAAAACTGTTTTTT.

This clone was detected only once. The chain carries TRBV6-5 and TRBJ1-4; 8 bases agree with TRBD1. Germline values: CDR1 MNHEY, CDR2 SVGAGI. This CDR3 is built from 14 residues. V dropped 4 bases and J dropped 8; count of bases not matched to a gene: 6. The CDR3 DNA reads as TGTGCCAGCAGTTGGACAGGGAGTGAAGAAAAACTGTTTTTT. This sequence encodes CASSWTGSEEKLFF.